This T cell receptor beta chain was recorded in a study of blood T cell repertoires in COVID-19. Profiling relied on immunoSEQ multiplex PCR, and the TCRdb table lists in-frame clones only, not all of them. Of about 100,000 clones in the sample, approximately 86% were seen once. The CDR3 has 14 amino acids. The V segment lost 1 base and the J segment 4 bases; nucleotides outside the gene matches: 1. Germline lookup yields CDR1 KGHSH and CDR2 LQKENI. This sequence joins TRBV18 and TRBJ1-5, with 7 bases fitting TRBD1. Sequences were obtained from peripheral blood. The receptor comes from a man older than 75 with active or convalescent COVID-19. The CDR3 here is CASSPQTGNQPQHF. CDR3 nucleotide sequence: TGTGCCAGCTCACCACAGACAGGGAATCAGCCCCAGCATTTT.